The 2 T cell receptor beta chains reported below all come from one sample, sequenced in a study of T cells after yellow fever vaccination. TCRdb re-derived calls from the 5' RACE reads in MiXCR, one entry per CDR3 protein. The sample consists of some 550,000 distinct CDR3 sequences, about 19% of them appearing once. The sample here was PBMCs, taken 15 days after the yellow fever booster vaccination. The receptor source for this set is a man aged 25-45 years who received the YFV17D yellow fever vaccine.

The V gene is TRBV11-2, the J gene TRBJ2-7, with 7 bases matching TRBD1. Germline V lookup: CDR1 SGHAT, CDR2 FQNNGV. The CDR3 consists of 17 residues. With 1 base clipped from V and 2 bases from J, the junction kept 11 bases outside the gene matches. The CDR3 sequence: CASSLGKTGWNTYEQYF. As DNA, the CDR3 is TGTGCCAGCAGCTTAGGGAAGACAGGGTGGAACACCTACGAGCAGTACTTC.

This clonotype turned up a few times. The J gene is TRBJ2-7, the V gene TRBV5-1; tentatively, D is TRBD1 (6 bases). Germline V lookup: CDR1 SGHRS, CDR2 YFSETQ. The CDR3 sequence is 15 residues long. With 0 bases removed from V and 0 bases from J, the gap between germline ends came to 10 bases. This CDR3 reads CASSLVQGLSYEQYF. In DNA form, the CDR3 reads TGCGCCAGCAGCTTGGTACAGGGCCTCTCCTACGAGCAGTACTTC. The full variable domain, completed using reference TRBV5-1 and TRBJ2-7, is KAGVTQTPRYLIKTRGQQVTLSCSPISGHRSVSWYQQTPGQGLQFLFEYFSETQRNKGNFPGRFSGRQFSNSRSEMNVSTLELGDSALYLCASSLVQGLSYEQYFGPGTRLTVT.